This entry lists 13 T cell receptor beta chains sequenced from one sample in a study of cytomegalovirus exposure and HLA in healthy donors. PCR was performed using 60 Vbeta and 13 Jbeta primers. Repertoires were generated with immunoSEQ multiplex PCR, while TCRdb's copy carries only in-frame clones and drops some. The sample consists of fewer than 200,000 clones, roughly 73% of them appearing once. The sample taken for sequencing was PBMCs. Source of these receptors: a woman in her twenties or thirties in good health and CMV-seronegative.

The J gene is TRBJ1-4, the V gene TRBV30; 8 bases fit TRBD1. CDR1 is GTSNPN, CDR2 SVGIG, per germline (reference sequence). After removal of 2 bases from V and 4 bases from J, the junction contained 6 bases not matched to a gene. The CDR3 has 15 residues. Here the CDR3 DNA reads TGTGCCTGGAGTCTGAACAGGGGGGTTAATGAAAAACTGTTTTTT. Protein product: CAWSLNRGVNEKLFF.

The chain recombines TRBV5-1 with TRBJ2-5; the D gene is possibly TRBD2 (6 bases). The DNA end favors TRBJ2-7, so the J call may be wrong. The CDR3 is 15 residues long. Germline assignment: CDR1 SGHRS and CDR2 YFSETQ. This CDR3 is CASSLGRERSHEQYF. The CDR3, as DNA: TGCGCCAGCAGCTTGGGGCGGGAAAGGAGCCACGAGCAGTACTTC.

The chain carries TRBV7-8 and TRBJ2-7; no definite D call. The germline V gene has CDR1 SGHVS and CDR2 FQNEAQ. V shed 1 base and J shed 3 bases, with 10 bases lying between them. The CDR3 runs to 14 residues. The CDR3 DNA reads as TGTGCCAGCAGCTTAGGCCAGAATTACTACGAGCAGTACTTC. This gives the protein CASSLGQNYYEQYF.

The chain combines TRBV5-1 with TRBJ1-4; 7 nucleotides align to TRBD1. V dropped 4 bases and J dropped 0; count of bases not matched to a gene: 6. The CDR3 consists of 16 residues. Germline CDR1 SGHRS, CDR2 YFSETQ. CDR3 sequence (DNA): TGCGCCAGCAGCGGGGGGACAGCCGCAACTAATGAAAAACTGTTTTTT. It yields the protein CASSGGTAATNEKLFF.

The J gene is TRBJ1-5, the V gene TRBV7-6; 10 bases fit TRBD1. After removal of 5 bases from V and 7 bases from J, the junction contained 8 bases not matched to a gene. CDR1 is SGHVS, CDR2 FNYEAQ, per germline. This CDR3 has 15 residues. CDR3 in amino acids: CASSRDRGIEQPQHF. CDR3 sequence (DNA): TGTGCCAGCAGCCGGGACAGGGGAATTGAACAGCCCCAGCATTTT.

The CDR3 coding sequence is TGCGCCAGCAGCCAGGCTTCCAGGGGAAGTGAAAAACTGTTTTTT. This codes for CASSQASRGSEKLFF. The rearrangement links TRBV4-1 to TRBJ1-4; tentative D call: TRBD1 (6 bases). There are 15 residues in the CDR3. Germline V CDR1 and CDR2: MGHRA, YSYEKL. The V and J ends lost 3 bases and 7 bases respectively, with 15 bases between them.

The V call is TRBV11-2, the J call TRBJ2-7, with TRBD1 matching 10 bases. From germline, CDR1 is SGHAT and CDR2 FQNNGV. The CDR3 has 16 residues. V gave up 2 bases and J gave up 4 bases; unmatched junction bases: 8. The CDR3 coding sequence is TGTGCCAGCAGCTTATTGGGGGGACAGGGGAAGTACGAGCAGTACTTC. It translates to CASSLLGGQGKYEQYF.

V gene TRBV5-5 combines with J gene TRBJ2-7; D remains ambiguous. Germline V gene sequence: CDR1 SGHKS, CDR2 YYEKEE (reference sequence). This CDR3 contains 13 residues. Trimming took 0 bases from V and 1 from J, leaving 5 bases between them. In nucleotides, the CDR3 is TGTGCCAGCAGCTTGGCGGAGTCCTACGAGCAGTACTTC. This encodes CASSLAESYEQYF. The full variable domain, completed using reference TRBV5-5 and TRBJ2-7, is DAGVTQSPTHLIKTRGQQVTLRCSPISGHKSVSWYQQVLGQGPQFIFQYYEKEERGRGNFPDRFSARQFPNYSSELNVNALLLGDSALYLCASSLAESYEQYFGPGTRLTVT.

This clone was seen just once. As DNA, the CDR3 is TGTGCCAGTAGTATAGACTCCCGCACAGATACGCAGTATTTT. This gives the protein CASSIDSRTDTQYF. The rearrangement links TRBV19 to TRBJ2-3; D not certain. Germline assignment: CDR1 LNHDA and CDR2 SQIVND (reference sequence). With 0 bases removed from V and 1 base from J, the gap between germline ends came to 5 bases. CDR3 length: 14 residues.

The V call is TRBV9, the J call TRBJ2-7; TRBD2 aligns across 7 bases. The V gene's germline CDR1 is SGDLS and CDR2 YYNGEE. Unmatched junction bases numbered 7, after V lost 4 bases and J lost 0 bases. The CDR3 covers 15 residues. The DNA of the CDR3 is TGTGCCAGCAGCCCCCAAGCGGGATTCTCCTACGAGCAGTACTTC. Encoded protein: CASSPQAGFSYEQYF.

CDR3 loop: CASSLDRGGNTIYF. The CDR3 bases are TGTGCCAGCAGCTTGGACAGGGGCGGAAACACCATATATTTT. V is TRBV5-8 and J is TRBJ1-3; 7 bases are a match to TRBD1. J gave up 4 bases and V 0 bases, and 1 base lay outside the gene matches. CDR1 is SGHTS and CDR2 is YDEGEE in the germline V gene. CDR3 length: 14 amino acids.

The V gene is TRBV29-1, the J gene TRBJ2-3; maybe TRBD2 (6 bases). V gave up 8 bases and J gave up 0 bases, with 15 bases separating them. Germline V gene lookup returns CDR1 SQVTM and CDR2 ANQGSEA. CDR3 size: 14 residues. As DNA, the CDR3 is TGCAGCCTCGACCGGGGGACTAGCACAGATACGCAGTATTTT. Its translation is CSLDRGTSTDTQYF.

The chain has TRBV5-1 and TRBJ2-7, with 9 positions matching TRBD1. This CDR3 comprises 15 residues. Looked up from germline, CDR1 is SGHRS and CDR2 is YFSETQ. Trimming at V came to 2 bases and at J to 1 base, leaving 4 bases not matched to a gene. The CDR3 bases are TGCGCCAGCAGCTTCTCCGGGACAGGGTCCTACGAGCAGTACTTC. Translating it yields CASSFSGTGSYEQYF.